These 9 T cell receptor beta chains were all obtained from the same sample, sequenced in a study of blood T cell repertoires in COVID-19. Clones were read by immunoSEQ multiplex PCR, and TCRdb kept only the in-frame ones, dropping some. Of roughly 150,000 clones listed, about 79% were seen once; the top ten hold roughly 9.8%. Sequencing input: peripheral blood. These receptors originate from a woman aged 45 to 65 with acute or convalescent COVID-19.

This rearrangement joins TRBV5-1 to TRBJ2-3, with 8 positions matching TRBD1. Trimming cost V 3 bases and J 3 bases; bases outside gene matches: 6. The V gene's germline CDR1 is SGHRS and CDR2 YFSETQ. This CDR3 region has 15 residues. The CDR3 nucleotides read TGCGCCAGCAGCTCCCCAGGGGGCGGAACAGATACGCAGTATTTT. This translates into CASSSPGGGTDTQYF. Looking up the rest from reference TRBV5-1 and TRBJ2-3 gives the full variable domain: KAGVTQTPRYLIKTRGQQVTLSCSPISGHRSVSWYQQTPGQGLQFLFEYFSETQRNKGNFPGRFSGRQFSNSRSEMNVSTLELGDSALYLCASSSPGGGTDTQYFGPGTRLTVL.

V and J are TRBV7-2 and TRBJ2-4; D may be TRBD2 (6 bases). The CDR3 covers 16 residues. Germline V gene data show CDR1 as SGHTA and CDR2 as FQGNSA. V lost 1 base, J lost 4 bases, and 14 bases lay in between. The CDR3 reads CASSLVLGREKNIQYF. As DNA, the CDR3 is TGTGCCAGCAGCTTAGTCCTGGGGCGGGAAAAAAACATTCAGTACTTC.

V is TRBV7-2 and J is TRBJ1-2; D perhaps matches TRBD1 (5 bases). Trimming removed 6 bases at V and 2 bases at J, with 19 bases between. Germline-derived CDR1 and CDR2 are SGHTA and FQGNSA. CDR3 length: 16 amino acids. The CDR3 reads CASSSSGDGENYGYTF. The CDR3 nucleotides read TGTGCCAGCAGTTCATCGGGGGATGGGGAAAACTATGGCTACACCTTC.

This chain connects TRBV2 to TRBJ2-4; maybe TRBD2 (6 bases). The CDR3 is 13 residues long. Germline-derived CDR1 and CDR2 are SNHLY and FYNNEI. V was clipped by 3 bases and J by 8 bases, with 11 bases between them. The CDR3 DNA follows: TGTGCCAGCAGTGAGGCGGGACTCCACATTCAGTACTTC. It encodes CASSEAGLHIQYF.

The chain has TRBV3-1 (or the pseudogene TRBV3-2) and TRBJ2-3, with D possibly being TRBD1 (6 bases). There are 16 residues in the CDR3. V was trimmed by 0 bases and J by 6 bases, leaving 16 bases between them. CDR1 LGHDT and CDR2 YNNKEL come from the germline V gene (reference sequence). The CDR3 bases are TGTGCCAGCAGCCAAGACGAACAGGGCGAGGCTGATACGCAGTATTTT. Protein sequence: CASSQDEQGEADTQYF.

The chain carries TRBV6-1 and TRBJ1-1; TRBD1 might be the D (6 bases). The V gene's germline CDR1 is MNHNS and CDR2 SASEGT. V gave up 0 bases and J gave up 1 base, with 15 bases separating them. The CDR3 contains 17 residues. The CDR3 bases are TGTGCCAGCAGTGAAGCGCGGGGGGCGAGGGGGAACACTGAAGCTTTCTTT. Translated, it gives CASSEARGARGNTEAFF.

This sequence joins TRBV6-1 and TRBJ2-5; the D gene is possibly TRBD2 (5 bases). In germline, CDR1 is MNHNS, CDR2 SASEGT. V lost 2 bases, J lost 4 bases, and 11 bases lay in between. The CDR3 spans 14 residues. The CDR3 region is CASSERAGVETQYF. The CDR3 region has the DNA TGTGCCAGCAGTGAAAGGGCCGGGGTAGAGACCCAGTACTTC.

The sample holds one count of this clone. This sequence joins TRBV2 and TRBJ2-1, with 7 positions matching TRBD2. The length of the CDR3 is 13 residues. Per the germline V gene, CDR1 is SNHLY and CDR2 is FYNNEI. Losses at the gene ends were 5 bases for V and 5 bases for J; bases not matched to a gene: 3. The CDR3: CASSTTSDNEQFF. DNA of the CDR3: TGTGCCAGCAGTACAACTAGCGACAATGAGCAGTTCTTC.

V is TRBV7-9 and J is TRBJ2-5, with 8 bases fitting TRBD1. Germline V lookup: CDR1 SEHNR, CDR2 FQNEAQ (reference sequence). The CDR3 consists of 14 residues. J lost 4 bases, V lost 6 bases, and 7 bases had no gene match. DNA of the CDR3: TGTGCCAGCAGGCGCCAGGGGGCCGGAGAGACCCAGTACTTC. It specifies CASRRQGAGETQYF.